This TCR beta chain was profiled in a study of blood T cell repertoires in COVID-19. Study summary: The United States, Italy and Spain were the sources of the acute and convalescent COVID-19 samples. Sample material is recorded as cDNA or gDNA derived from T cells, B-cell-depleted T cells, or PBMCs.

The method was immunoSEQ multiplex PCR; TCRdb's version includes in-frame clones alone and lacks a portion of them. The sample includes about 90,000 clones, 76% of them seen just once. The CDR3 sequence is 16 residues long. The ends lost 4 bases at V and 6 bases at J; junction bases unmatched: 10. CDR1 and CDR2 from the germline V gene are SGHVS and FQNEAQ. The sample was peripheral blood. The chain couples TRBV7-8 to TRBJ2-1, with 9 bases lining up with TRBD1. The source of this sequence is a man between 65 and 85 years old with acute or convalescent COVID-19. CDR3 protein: CASSSRTGAKSNEQFF. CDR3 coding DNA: TGTGCCAGCAGCTCTAGGACAGGGGCAAAGTCCAATGAGCAGTTCTTC.